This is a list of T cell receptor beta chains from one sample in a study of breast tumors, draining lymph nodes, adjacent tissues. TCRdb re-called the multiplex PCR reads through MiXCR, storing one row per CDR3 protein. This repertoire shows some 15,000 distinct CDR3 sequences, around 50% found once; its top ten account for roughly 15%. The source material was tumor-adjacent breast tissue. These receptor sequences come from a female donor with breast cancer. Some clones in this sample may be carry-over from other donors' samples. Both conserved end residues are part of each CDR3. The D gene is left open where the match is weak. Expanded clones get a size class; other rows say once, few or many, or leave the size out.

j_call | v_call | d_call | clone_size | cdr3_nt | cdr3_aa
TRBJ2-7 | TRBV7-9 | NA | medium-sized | TGTGCCAGCAGCTTAGACCAGGTCGGGAACGAGCAGTACTTC | CASSLDQVGNEQYF
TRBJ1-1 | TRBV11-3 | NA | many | TGTGCCAGCAGCTTAGGGGTAGAAGCTTTCTTT | CASSLGVEAFF
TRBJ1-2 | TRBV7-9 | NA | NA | TGTGCCAGCAGCTTAGCGACAGCTAACTCTGGCTACACCTTC | CASSLATANSGYTF
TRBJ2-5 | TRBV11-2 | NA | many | TGTGCCAGCAGCGCGATGATCGACGACCTTGGGACCCAGTACTTC | CASSAMIDDLGTQYF
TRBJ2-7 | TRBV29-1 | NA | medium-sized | TGCAGCGTTGGGTTAGCCTATGGCGAGCAGTACTTC | CSVGLAYGEQYF
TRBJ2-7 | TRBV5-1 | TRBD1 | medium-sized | TGCGCCAGCTCGGGTGGGATTAAACAGGGGACCACCTACGAGCAGTACTTC | CASSGGIKQGTTYEQYF
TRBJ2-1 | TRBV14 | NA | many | TGTGCCAGCAGCCAAGGGAATTACAATGAGCAGTTCTTC | CASSQGNYNEQFF
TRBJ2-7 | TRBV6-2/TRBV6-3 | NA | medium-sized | TGTGCCAGCAGTTACATGGACCACTCCTACGAGCAGTACTTC | CASSYMDHSYEQYF
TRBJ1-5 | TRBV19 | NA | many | TGTGCCAGTAGTTTCCCCCGTGGTTTTGGTCAGCCCCAGCATTTT | CASSFPRGFGQPQHF
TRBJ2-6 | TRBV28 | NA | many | TGTGCCAGCAGTTTAGTACAGGGATCCGGGGCCAACGTCCTGACTTTC | CASSLVQGSGANVLTF
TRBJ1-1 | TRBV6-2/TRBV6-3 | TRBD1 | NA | TGTGCCAGCAGTTACGAAATGACAGGGGGCTGGAACACTGAAGCTTTCTTT | CASSYEMTGGWNTEAFF
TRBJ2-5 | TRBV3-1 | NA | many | TGTGCCAGCAGCCAAGTTCGCCAAGAGACCCAGTACTTC | CASSQVRQETQYF
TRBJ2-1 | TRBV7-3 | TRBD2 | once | TGTGCCAGCAGCTTAGCGGGAGGGCAGAATGAGCAGTTCTTC | CASSLAGGQNEQFF
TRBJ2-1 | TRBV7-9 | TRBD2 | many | TGTGCCAGCAGCGGACTAGTAGTTGGTCATGAGCAGTTCTTC | CASSGLVVGHEQFF
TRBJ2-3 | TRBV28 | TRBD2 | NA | TGTGCCAGCGGTTCCTCTATGGGCGGGAGGGGTGCAGATACGCAGTATTTT | CASGSSMGGRGADTQYF
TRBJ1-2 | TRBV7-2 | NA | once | TGTGCCAGCAGCTTATTGACAGGTCCGATCTATGACTACACCTTC | CASSLLTGPIYDYTF
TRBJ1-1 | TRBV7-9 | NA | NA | TGTGCCAGCAGCCCCCCGGACGTAGGGGACGTTGCTGAAGCTCTCTTT | CASSPPDVGDVAEALF
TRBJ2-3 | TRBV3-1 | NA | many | TGTGCCAGCAGCCAGGACCCCCATGCGGATACGCAGTATTTT | CASSQDPHADTQYF
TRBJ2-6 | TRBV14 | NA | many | TGTGCCAGCAGCCAAGGGAGGGTGGGACGCTCTGGGGCCAACGTCCTGACTTTC | CASSQGRVGRSGANVLTF
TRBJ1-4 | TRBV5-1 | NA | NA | TGCGCCAGCAGCCTCGGGACTCCCAATGAAAAACTGTTTTTT | CASSLGTPNEKLFF
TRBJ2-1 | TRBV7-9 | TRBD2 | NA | TGTGCCAGCAGCTCCCCCCTAGCGGGAGCTGTCAATGAGCAGTTCTTC | CASSSPLAGAVNEQFF
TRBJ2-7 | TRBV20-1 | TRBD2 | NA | TGCAGTGCTAGTGGCGGGAGGACCTACGAGCAGTACTTC | CSASGGRTYEQYF
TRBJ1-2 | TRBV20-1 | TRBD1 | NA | TGCAGTGCTAGAGGGACAGGGGCCGGGAATGGCTACACCTTC | CSARGTGAGNGYTF
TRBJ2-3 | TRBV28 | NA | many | TGTGCCAGCAGCGCCCAGGCTAGCGCAGATACGCAGTATTTT | CASSAQASADTQYF
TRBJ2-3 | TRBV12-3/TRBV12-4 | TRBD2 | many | TGTGCCAGCTATACAACGGGACTACGAGCGCAGTATTTT | CASYTTGLRAQYF
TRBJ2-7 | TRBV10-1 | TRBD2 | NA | TGCGCCAGCAGCGAAGGGACTAGCGGCTACGAGCAGTACTTC | CASSEGTSGYEQYF
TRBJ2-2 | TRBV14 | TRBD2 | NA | TGTGCCAGCAGCCTCGATACCACCGGGACTAGCGGGAGGTGGGACACCGGGGAGCTGTCTTTT | CASSLDTTGTSGRWDTGELSF
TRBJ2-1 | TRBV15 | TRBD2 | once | TGTGCCACCAGTATACTAGCGCAAACCATCACGGGACCTGAAGGCCCGGCGCAGTTCTTC | CATSILAQTITGPEGPAQFF
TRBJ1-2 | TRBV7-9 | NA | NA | TGTGCCAGCAGCCAAGGCGCGAAAGGTAACTATGGCTACACCTTC | CASSQGAKGNYGYTF
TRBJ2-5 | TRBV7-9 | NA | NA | TGTGCCAGCGATGGGGGGGCTAGGCAGGGGGAGACCCAGTACTTC | CASDGGARQGETQYF
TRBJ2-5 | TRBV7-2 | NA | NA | TGTGCCAGCAGCTTACCTCCGCAGCAAGAGACCCAGTACTTC | CASSLPPQQETQYF
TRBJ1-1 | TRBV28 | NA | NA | TGTGCCAGCAGTTTGGGGGTAGGTCTCACTGAAGCTTTCTTT | CASSLGVGLTEAFF
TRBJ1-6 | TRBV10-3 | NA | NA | TGTGCCATCACCCAGGGTGACGGTTCACCCCTCCACTTT | CAITQGDGSPLHF
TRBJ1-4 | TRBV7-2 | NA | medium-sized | TGTGCCAGCAGTAGGGGGGTCGGCGAAAAACTGTTTTTT | CASSRGVGEKLFF
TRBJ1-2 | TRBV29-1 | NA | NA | TGCAGCGTCTTGGAGGGCTATGGCTACACCTTC | CSVLEGYGYTF
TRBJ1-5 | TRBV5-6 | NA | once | TGTGCCAGCAGCTTGGACAGGGACCAGCCCCAGCATTTT | CASSLDRDQPQHF
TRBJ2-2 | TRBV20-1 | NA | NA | TGCAGTGCTAGACCGACAAAAACCGGGGAGCTGTTTTTT | CSARPTKTGELFF
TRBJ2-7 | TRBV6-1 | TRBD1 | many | TGTGCCAGCGGGAGGGGGACAGGGGTCTCCTACGAGCAGTACTTC | CASGRGTGVSYEQYF
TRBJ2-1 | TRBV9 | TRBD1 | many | TGTGCCAGCAGCCCCAAAGGACAGGACCAGTTGAATGAGCAGTTCTTC | CASSPKGQDQLNEQFF
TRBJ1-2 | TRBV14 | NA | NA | TGTGCCAGCAGCCCCACAGGGATCTATGGCTACACCTTC | CASSPTGIYGYTF
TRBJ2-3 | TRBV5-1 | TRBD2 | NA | TGCGCCAGCAGCTTGGGGGGACTAGCGGGAGCCCCTGATACGCAGTATTTT | CASSLGGLAGAPDTQYF
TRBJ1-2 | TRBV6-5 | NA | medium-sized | TGTGCCAGCAGTCGGGGGGCTTTGGATGGCTACACCTTC | CASSRGALDGYTF
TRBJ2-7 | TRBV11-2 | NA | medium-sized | TGTGCCAGCAGCTGGGGAGCCGAGCAGTACTTC | CASSWGAEQYF
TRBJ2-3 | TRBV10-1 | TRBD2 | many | TGCGCCAGCAGTGACGGGACTAGCGGTTTAACAGATACGCAGTATTTT | CASSDGTSGLTDTQYF
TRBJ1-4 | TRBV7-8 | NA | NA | TGTGCCAGCAGCTTAGCCGGAGCAACCTACAATGAAAAACTGTTTTTT | CASSLAGATYNEKLFF
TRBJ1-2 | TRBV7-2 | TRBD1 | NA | TGTGCCAGCAGCTTAGAGGGCTGGGGACAGGGGAGGGGATATGGCTACACCTTC | CASSLEGWGQGRGYGYTF
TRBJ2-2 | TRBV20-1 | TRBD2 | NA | TGCAGTGCTAGGTGGGGACTAGCGGCCACCGGGGAGCTGTTTTTT | CSARWGLAATGELFF
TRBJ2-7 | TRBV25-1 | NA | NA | TGTGCCAGCAGTGAATGGGGTAGCGGTCCATACGAGCAGTACTTC | CASSEWGSGPYEQYF
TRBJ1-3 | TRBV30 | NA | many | TGTGCCTGGCGAAAAGACAGAAACTCTGGAAACACCATATATTTT | CAWRKDRNSGNTIYF
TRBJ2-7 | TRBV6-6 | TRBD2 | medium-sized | TGTGCCAGCAGACCAGGACTAGCGGGAGCCACCTACGAGCAGTACTTC | CASRPGLAGATYEQYF
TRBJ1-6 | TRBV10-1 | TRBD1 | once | TGCGCCAGCAAGACGACAGGGGGGAATTCACCCCTCCACTTT | CASKTTGGNSPLHF
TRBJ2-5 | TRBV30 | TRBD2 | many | TGTGCCTGGGGGGCGGGGCAGGGAGGGTCAGAGACCCAGTACTTC | CAWGAGQGGSETQYF
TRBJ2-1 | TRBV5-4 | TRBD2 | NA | TGTGCCAGCATCTTGGTGGACCCGGGGGGAAATGAGCAGTTCTTC | CASILVDPGGNEQFF
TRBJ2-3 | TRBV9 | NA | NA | TGTGCCAGCAGCGGTGGGGCCAGCGGTTTAGCAGATACGCAGTATTTC | CASSGGASGLADTQYF
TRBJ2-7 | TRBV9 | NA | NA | TGTGCCAGCAGCGTAGAGGGGTCCTACGAGCAGTACTTC | CASSVEGSYEQYF